This paragraph covers one T cell receptor (beta chain) sequence. This clonotype was seen more than once but under ten times. Its specific antigen is unknown. It has no much larger one-base neighbor in the sample; base qualities were not kept. The sample is drawn from a study (dated by TCRdb to 2015 to 2016). Trimming removed 5 bases from V and 0 bases from J, leaving 13 bases between the germline ends. The CDR3 sequence holds 14 residues, the cysteine and phenylalanine included. The sequence is cut down to CDR3 DNA, 42 bases in frame from base 1. The germline V gene encodes CDR1 DFQATT and CDR2 SNEGSKA (reference sequence). The method behind the library was RT-PCR. Instrument used: Illumina MiSeq. TCRdb trimmed the raw reads at Q25, called clones with MiXCR and kept productive beta chains. Here each entry gathers all rows of one CDR3 protein and keeps the most common genes and DNA. For this sample there are more than 600,000 distinct CDR3 sequences; approximately 15% appear just once. Clones ranked in the top ten supply about 3.6% of the sample.

In this chain, TRBV20-1 is recombined with TRBJ1-2; a tentative D call is TRBD1 (5 bases match). The source of this sequence is a female donor in good health, serving as a healthy control. Specimen: memory CD4+ T cells from blood. The bases read TGCAGTGCTCCCCCCGGGACGGCTAACTATGGCTACACCTTC. Translated, it gives CSAPPGTANYGYTF.